This TCR beta chain was captured in a study of blood T cell repertoires in COVID-19. V dropped 1 base and J dropped 2; count of bases not matched to a gene: 3. CDR1 and CDR2 from the germline V gene are LGHNA and YSLEER. This CDR3 spans 16 amino acids. Only in-frame clones appear in the TCRdb table, and some are missing; sequencing was by immunoSEQ multiplex PCR. There are over 50,000 clones in the sample; approximately 90% occur only once, and 2.5% to 3% lies in the top ten. The sample was peripheral blood. The rearrangement joins TRBV4-3 to TRBJ2-2, with 8 bases that match TRBD1. The sequence derives from a man older than 75 with acute or convalescent COVID-19. The CDR3: CASSQAGTGNTGELFF. CDR3 in DNA: TGCGCCAGCAGCCAAGCAGGGACAGGAAACACCGGGGAGCTGTTTTTT.